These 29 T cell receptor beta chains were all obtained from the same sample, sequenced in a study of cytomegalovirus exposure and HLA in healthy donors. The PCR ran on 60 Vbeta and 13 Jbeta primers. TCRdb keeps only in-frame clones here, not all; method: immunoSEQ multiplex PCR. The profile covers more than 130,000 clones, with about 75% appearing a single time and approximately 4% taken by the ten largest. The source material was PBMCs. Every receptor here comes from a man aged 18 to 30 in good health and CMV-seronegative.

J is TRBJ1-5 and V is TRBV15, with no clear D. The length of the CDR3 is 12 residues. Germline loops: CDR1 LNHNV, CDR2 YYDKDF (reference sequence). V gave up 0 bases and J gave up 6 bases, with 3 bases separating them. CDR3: CATSRDIQPQHF. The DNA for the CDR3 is TGTGCCACCAGCAGAGACATTCAGCCCCAGCATTTT.

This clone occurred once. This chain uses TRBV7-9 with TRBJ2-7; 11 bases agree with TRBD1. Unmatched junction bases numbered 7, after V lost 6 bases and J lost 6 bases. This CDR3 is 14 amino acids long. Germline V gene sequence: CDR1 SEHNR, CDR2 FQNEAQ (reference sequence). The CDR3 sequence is CASRPTDRGLEQYF. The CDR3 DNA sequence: TGTGCCAGCAGACCGACGGACAGGGGGCTCGAGCAGTACTTC.

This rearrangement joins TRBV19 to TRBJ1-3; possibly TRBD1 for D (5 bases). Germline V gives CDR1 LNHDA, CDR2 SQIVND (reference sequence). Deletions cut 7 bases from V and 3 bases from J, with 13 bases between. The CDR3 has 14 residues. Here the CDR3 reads CASIKSRDGNTIYF. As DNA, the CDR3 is TGTGCCAGTATCAAGAGCAGGGATGGAAACACCATATATTTT.

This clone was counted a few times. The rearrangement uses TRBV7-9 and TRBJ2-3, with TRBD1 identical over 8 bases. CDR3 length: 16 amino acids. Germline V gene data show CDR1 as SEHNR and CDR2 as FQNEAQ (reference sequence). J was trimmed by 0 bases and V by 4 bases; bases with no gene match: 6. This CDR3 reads CASSSRTGISTDTQYF. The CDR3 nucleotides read TGTGCCAGCAGCTCGAGGACAGGGATAAGCACAGATACGCAGTATTTT.

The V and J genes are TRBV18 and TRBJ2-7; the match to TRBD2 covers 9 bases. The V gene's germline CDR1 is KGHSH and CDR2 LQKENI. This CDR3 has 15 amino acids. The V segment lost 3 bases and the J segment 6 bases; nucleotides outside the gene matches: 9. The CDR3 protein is CASSPLAGKAGEQYF. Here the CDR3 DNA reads TGTGCCAGCTCACCTCTAGCGGGAAAGGCTGGCGAGCAGTACTTC.

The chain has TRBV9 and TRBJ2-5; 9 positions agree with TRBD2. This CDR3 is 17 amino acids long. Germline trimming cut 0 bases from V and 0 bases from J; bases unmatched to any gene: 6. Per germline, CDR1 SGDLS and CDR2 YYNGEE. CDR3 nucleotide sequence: TGTGCCAGCAGCGTAGTCGCGGGAGGGCTGTACCAAGAGACCCAGTACTTC. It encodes CASSVVAGGLYQETQYF.

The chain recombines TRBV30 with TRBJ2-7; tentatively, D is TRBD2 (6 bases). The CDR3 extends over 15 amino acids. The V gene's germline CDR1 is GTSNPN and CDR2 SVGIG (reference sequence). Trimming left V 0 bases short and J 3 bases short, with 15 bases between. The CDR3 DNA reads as TGTGCCTGGAGTGTAAACGCGGAGGGCCGCTACGAGCAGTACTTC. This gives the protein CAWSVNAEGRYEQYF.

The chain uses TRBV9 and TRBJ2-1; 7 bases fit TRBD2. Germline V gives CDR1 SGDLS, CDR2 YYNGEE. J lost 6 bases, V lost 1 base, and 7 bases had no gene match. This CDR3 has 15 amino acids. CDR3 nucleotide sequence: TGTGCCAGCAGCGTAAGGGAGGGGTCCGGCAATGAGCAGTTCTTC. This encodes CASSVREGSGNEQFF.

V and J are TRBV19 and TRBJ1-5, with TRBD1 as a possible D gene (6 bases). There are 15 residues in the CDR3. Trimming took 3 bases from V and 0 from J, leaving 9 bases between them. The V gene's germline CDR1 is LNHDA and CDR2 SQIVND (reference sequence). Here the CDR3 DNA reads TGTGCCAGTAGTATGGGACACGATAGCAATCAGCCCCAGCATTTT. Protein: CASSMGHDSNQPQHF.

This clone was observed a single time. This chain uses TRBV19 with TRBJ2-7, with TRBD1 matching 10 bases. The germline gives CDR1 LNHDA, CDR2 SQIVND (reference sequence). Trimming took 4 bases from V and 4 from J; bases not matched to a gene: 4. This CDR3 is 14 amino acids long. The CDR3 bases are TGTGCCAGTAGTACCTGGGACAGGGGATACGAGCAGTACTTC. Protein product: CASSTWDRGYEQYF. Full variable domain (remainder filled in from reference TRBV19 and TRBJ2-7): DGGITQSPKYLFRKEGQNVTLSCEQNLNHDAMYWYRQDPGQGLRLIYYSQIVNDFQKGDIAEGYSVSREKKESFPLTVTSAQKNPTAFYLCASSTWDRGYEQYFGPGTRLTVT.

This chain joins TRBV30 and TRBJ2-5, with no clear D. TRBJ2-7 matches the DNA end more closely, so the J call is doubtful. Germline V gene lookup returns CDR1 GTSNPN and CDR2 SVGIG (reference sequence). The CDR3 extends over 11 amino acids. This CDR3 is CAWSSPYEQYF. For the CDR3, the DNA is TGTGCCTGGAGTTCCCCATACGAGCAGTACTTC.

The CDR3, as DNA: TGTGCCAGCAGTGCCACCCACAGGGGCGGTGGTTCCTACGAGCAGTACTTC. The encoded protein is CASSATHRGGGSYEQYF. V usage is TRBV28 and J usage is TRBJ2-7; the match to TRBD1 covers 7 bases. The germline gives CDR1 MDHEN, CDR2 SYDVKM. The CDR3 covers 17 residues. The trim removed 5 bases at V and 1 base at J, leaving 14 bases unmatched.

The CDR3, as DNA: TGTGCCAGCAGCTTAGTATCGAGCGGGGTCTCCGAGCAGTACTTC. This encodes CASSLVSSGVSEQYF. The chain recombines TRBV7-8 with TRBJ2-7; 7 bases align to TRBD2. V shed 1 base and J 6 bases; nucleotides not matched to a gene: 9. Germline V CDR1 and CDR2: SGHVS, FQNEAQ. CDR3 length: 15 residues. The full variable domain, its missing parts supplied by reference TRBV7-8 and TRBJ2-7, is GAGVSQSPRYKVAKRGQDVALRCDPISGHVSLFWYQQALGQGPEFLTYFQNEAQLDKSGLPSDRFFAERPEGSVSTLKIQRTQQEDSAVYLCASSLVSSGVSEQYFGPGTRLTVT.

CDR3 bases: TGTGCCAGCAGCTTGCTCGGGAGGGATTACAATGAGCAGTTCTTC. Translation gives CASSLLGRDYNEQFF. The chain recombines TRBV7-9 with TRBJ2-1; 8 bases fit TRBD2. This CDR3 is built from 15 residues. Germline loops: CDR1 SEHNR, CDR2 FQNEAQ (reference sequence). After removal of 3 bases from V and 4 bases from J, the junction contained 5 bases not matched to a gene.

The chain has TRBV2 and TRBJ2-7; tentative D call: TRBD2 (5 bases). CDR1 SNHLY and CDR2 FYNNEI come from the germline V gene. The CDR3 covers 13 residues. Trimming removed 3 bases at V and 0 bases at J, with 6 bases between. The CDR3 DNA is TGTGCCAGCAGTGAGGGGAGCTCCTACGAGCAGTACTTC. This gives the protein CASSEGSSYEQYF.

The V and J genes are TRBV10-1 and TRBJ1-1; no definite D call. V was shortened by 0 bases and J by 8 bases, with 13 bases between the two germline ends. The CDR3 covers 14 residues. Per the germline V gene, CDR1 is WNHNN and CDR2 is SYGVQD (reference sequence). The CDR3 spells CASSESILTREAFF. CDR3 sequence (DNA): TGCGCCAGCAGTGAGTCGATCTTGACGAGGGAAGCTTTCTTT.

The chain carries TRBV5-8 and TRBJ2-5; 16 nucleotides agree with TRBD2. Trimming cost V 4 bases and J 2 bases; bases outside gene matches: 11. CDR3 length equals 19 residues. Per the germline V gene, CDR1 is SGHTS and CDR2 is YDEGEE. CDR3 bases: TGTGCCAGCAGCCGGTGGGGGACTAGCGGGGGGGCGAGGCAAGAGACCCAGTACTTC. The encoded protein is CASSRWGTSGGARQETQYF.

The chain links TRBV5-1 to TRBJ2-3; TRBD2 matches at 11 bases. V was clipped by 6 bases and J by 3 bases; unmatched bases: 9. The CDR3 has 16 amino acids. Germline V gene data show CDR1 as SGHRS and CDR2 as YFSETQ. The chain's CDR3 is CASKILAGVPTDTQYF. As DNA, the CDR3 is TGCGCCAGCAAAATACTAGCGGGGGTCCCTACAGATACGCAGTATTTT.

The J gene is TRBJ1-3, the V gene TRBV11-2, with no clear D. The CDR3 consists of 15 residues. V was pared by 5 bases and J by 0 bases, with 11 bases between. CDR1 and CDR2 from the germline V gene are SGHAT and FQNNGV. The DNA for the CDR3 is TGTGCCAGCAGCCTCGGGTCGAGCTCTGGAAACACCATATATTTT. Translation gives CASSLGSSSGNTIYF. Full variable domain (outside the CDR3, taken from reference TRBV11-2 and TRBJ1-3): EAGVAQSPRYKIIEKRQSVAFWCNPISGHATLYWYQQILGQGPKLLIQFQNNGVVDDSQLPKDRFSAERLKGVDSTLKIQPAKLEDSAVYLCASSLGSSSGNTIYFGEGSWLTVV.

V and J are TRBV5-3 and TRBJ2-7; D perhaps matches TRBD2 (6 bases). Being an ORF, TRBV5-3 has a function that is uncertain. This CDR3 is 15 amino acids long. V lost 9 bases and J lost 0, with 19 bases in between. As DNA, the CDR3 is TGTGCCAAAAACAACCCGGGAGTCAACTCCTACGAGCAGTACTTC. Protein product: CAKNNPGVNSYEQYF.

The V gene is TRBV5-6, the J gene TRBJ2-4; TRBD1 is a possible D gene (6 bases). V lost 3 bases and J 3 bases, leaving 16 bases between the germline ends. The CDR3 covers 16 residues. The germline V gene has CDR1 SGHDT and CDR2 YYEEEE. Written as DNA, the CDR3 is TGTGCCAGCAGCTCTCCCCTGCAGGGACACAAAAACATTCAGTACTTC. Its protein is CASSSPLQGHKNIQYF.

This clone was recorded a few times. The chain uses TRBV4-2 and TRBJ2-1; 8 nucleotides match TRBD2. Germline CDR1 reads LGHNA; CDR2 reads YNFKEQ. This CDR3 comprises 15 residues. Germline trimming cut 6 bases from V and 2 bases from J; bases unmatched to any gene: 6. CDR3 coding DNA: TGTGCCAGCAGTGGCGGGGGGCCTCCCTACAATGAGCAGTTCTTC. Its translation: CASSGGGPPYNEQFF.

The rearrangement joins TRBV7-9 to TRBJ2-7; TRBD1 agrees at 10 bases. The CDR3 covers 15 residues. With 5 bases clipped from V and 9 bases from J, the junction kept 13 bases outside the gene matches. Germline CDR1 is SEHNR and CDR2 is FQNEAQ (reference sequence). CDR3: CASSRRTGGLVRQYF. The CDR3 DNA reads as TGTGCCAGCAGCCGTCGGACAGGGGGACTTGTCCGGCAGTACTTC.

CDR3 nucleotides: TGTGCCAGCAGCGGAGTCCCCGGTGTTGGCACTGAAGCTTTCTTT. As protein: CASSGVPGVGTEAFF. The V gene is TRBV5-8, the J gene TRBJ1-1; D gene uncertain. The V end was cut by 4 bases, the J end by 4 bases, with 17 bases between. The germline V gene encodes CDR1 SGHTS and CDR2 YDEGEE. The CDR3 has 15 amino acids.

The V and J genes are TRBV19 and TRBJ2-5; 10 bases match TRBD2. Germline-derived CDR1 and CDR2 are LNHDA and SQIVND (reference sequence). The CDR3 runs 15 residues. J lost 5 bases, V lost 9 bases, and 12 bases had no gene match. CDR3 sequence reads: CASRGSGGARETQYF. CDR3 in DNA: TGTGCCAGCAGAGGGAGCGGGGGGGCCCGGGAGACCCAGTACTTC.

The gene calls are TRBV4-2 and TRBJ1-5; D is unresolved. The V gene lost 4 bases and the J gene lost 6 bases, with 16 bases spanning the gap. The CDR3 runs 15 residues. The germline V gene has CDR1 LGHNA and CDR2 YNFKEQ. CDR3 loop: CASSPRALGIQPQHF. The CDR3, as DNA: TGTGCCAGCAGCCCTCGCGCCCTCGGGATTCAGCCCCAGCATTTT.

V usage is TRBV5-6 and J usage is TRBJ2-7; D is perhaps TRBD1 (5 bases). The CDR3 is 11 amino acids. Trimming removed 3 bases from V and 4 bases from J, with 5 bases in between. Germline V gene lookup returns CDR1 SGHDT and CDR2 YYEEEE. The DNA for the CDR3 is TGTGCCAGCAGCTCAGGGTACGAGCAGTACTTC. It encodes CASSSGYEQYF.

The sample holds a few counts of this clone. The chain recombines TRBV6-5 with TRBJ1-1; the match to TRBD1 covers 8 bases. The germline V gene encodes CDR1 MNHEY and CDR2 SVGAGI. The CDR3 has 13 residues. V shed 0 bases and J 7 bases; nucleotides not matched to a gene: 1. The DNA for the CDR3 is TGTGCCAGCAGTTACTCCACAGGGGGTGAAGCTTTCTTT. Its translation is CASSYSTGGEAFF.

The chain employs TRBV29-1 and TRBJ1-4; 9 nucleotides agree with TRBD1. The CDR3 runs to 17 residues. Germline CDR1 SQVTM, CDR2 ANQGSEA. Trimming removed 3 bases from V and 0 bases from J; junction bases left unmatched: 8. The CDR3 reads CSVDIRDRDSTNEKLFF. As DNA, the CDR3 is TGCAGCGTTGATATTCGGGACAGGGATTCAACTAATGAAAAACTGTTTTTT. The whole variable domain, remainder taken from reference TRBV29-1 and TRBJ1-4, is SAVISQKPSRDICQRGTSLTIQCQVDSQVTMMFWYRQQPGQSLTLIATANQGSEATYESGFVIDKFPISRPNLTFSTLTVSNMSPEDSSIYLCSVDIRDRDSTNEKLFFGSGTQLSVL.